Listed here are 5 T cell receptor beta chains from one sample, sequenced in a study of T cell changes during pregnancy in multiple sclerosis (dated by TCRdb to the late 2010s). The library was produced with the immunoSEQ multiplex PCR assay. TCRdb retrieved this table from immuneACCESS and kept in-frame rearrangements only. Not all clones are present; in checked studies, unresolved V genes account for under half, and no reason is known for the remainder. In all, the sample holds tens of thousands of clones, and 91% of those were seen once. Clones ranked in the top ten supply roughly 0.76% of the sample. Sequenced material: CD4+ T cells from peripheral blood mononuclear cells, taken in the first trimester of pregnancy. The receptors originated from a female donor with multiple sclerosis, enrolled in a pregnancy study.

Remarks on this clone: The junction does not match germline at one end; this may be a read error. The gene calls are TRBV20-1 and TRBJ1-4, with D perhaps TRBD1 (5 bases). Per germline, CDR1 DFQATT and CDR2 SNEGSKA (reference sequence). The length of the CDR3 is 11 residues. Here the CDR3 DNA reads TGCAGTGCCTACATTAAGGGGCAGAAAACTTTT. As protein: CSAYIKGQKTF.

This clone was detected once. The chain has TRBV6-1 and TRBJ2-3; tentatively, D is TRBD1 (7 bases). The CDR3 has 16 amino acids. With 3 bases removed from V and 1 base from J, the gap between germline ends came to 14 bases. Germline CDR1 reads MNHNS; CDR2 reads SASEGT. Here the CDR3 DNA reads TGTGCCAGCAGTGATGTGGACAGGAGGGGCACAGATACGCAGTATTTT. Translating gives CASSDVDRRGTDTQYF.

The chain uses TRBV6-1 and TRBJ2-7, with D possibly matching TRBD2 (6 bases). CDR3 size: 14 residues. Germline loops: CDR1 MNHNS, CDR2 SASEGT. Trimming left V 8 bases short and J 2 bases short, with 16 bases between. The CDR3: CASASRGYPYEQYF. The CDR3 DNA is TGTGCCAGCGCAAGCCGGGGGTATCCCTACGAGCAGTACTTC.

The chain is built from TRBV29-1 and TRBJ2-3; 9 bases map to TRBD2. Unmatched junction bases numbered 9, after V lost 0 bases and J lost 11 bases. CDR1 and CDR2 from the germline V gene are SQVTM and ANQGSEA. CDR3 size: 14 residues. The CDR3 nucleotides read TGCAGCGTTGAAGATAAGGGACTAGCTGTAGGGCAGTATTTT. It is translated as CSVEDKGLAVGQYF.

The chain links TRBV5-4 to TRBJ1-5; D is unclear. This CDR3 spans 15 amino acids. Germline V CDR1 and CDR2: SGHNT, YYREEE (reference sequence). Trimming removed 4 bases at V and 7 bases at J, with 18 bases between. CDR3 coding DNA: TGTGCCAGCAGCGTGGGTGGTGGGGAGGAACAGCCCCAGCATTTT. Translation gives CASSVGGGEEQPQHF.